The following is a T cell receptor beta chain sequence with its context. Its antigen is unknown. These data are taken from a study of radiation and T cells in renal cell carcinoma. Study-wide results and limits: In blood, top tumor clones expanded by 2 weeks, shrinking by 4.

Profiled with immunoSEQ multiplex PCR; TCRdb holds only in-frame clones, not every one. The sample comprises about 130,000 clones, nearly 90% of which are singletons, and 12% rests with the top ten. As to time point: baseline pretreatment blood. Described treatment: 15 Gy SBRT to primary tumor, nephrectomy 4 weeks later. After SBRT, blood was collected at 2 and 4 weeks, plus baseline. The source of this sequence is a woman in her forties or fifties with renal cell carcinoma. Sequenced here: blood, sampled from a patient whose treatment included radiotherapy and nephrectomy.

The CDR3: CASSFGTYSYEQYF. CDR3 DNA: TGTGCCAGCAGCTTCGGGACGTACTCCTACGAGCAGTACTTC. The rearrangement uses TRBV9 and TRBJ2-7; D may correspond to TRBD1 or TRBD2 (5 bases each). Trimming pared 4 bases from V and 0 bases from J, leaving 11 bases between. Germline V lookup: CDR1 SGDLS, CDR2 YYNGEE. The CDR3 has 14 amino acids.